This T cell receptor beta chain emerged from a study of control samples from healthy donors and cancer patients. Sequenced by immunoSEQ multiplex PCR; TCRdb stores in-frame clones only, minus some. The data hold some 120,000 clones, with roughly 91% observed a single time. Sequences were obtained from PBMCs. This TCR derives from a man between 45 and 60 years old with head and neck cancer.

The CDR3 nucleotides read TGTGCCAGCAGTCTCCTGGGGACAGGGGGGAGCTACAATGAGCAGTTCTTC. Protein: CASSLLGTGGSYNEQFF. The chain links TRBV27 to TRBJ2-1; 11 bases match TRBD1. Germline CDR1 reads MNHEY; CDR2 reads SMNVEV (reference sequence). The V and J ends lost 5 bases and 3 bases, in that order; junction bases with no gene match: 9. The CDR3 totals 17 residues.